This TCR beta chain was recorded in a study of blood T cell repertoires in COVID-19. Study-level information: The analysed material was cDNA or gDNA that came from T cells, B-cell-depleted T cells, or PBMCs.

This CDR3 region has 18 residues. Germline CDR1 is LGHNA and CDR2 is YNFKEQ. Trimming removed 0 bases from V and 6 bases from J, with 20 bases in between. In the authors' workflow: How many nucleated cells were present was estimated from reference gene primer amplification. The data were produced by immunoSEQ multiplex PCR, yet TCRdb's version contains in-frame clones alone and is incomplete. The V and J calls and clone size were taken over from that table, and D and trimming were inferred from the DNA. Found here are about 240,000 clones, roughly nine tenths of them singletons; the top ten hold 6.2%.

This receptor was identified in a man aged 55-75 years with acute or convalescent COVID-19. What was sequenced was peripheral blood. The rearrangement links TRBV4-2 to TRBJ2-2; possible D gene TRBD1, 6 bases. CDR3 region: CASSQDSPDSLFAGELFF. The CDR3 DNA follows: TGTGCCAGCAGCCAAGATTCCCCGGACAGCCTTTTTGCCGGGGAGCTGTTTTTT.